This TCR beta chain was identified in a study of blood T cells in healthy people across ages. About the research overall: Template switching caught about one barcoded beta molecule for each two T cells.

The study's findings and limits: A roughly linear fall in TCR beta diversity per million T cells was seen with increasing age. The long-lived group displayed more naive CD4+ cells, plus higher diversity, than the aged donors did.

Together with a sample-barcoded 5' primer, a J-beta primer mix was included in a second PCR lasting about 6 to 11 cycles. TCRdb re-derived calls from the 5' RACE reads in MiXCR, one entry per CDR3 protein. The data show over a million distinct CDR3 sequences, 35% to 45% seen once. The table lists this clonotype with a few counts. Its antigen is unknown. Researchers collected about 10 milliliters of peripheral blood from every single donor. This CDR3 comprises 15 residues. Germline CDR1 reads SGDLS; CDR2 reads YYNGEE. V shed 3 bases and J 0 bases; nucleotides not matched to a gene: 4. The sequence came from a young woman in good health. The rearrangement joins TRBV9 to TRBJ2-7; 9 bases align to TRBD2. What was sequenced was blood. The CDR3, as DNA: TGTGCCAGCAGCGCCAGCGGGAGGCCCTCCTACGAGCAGTACTTC. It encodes CASSASGRPSYEQYF.